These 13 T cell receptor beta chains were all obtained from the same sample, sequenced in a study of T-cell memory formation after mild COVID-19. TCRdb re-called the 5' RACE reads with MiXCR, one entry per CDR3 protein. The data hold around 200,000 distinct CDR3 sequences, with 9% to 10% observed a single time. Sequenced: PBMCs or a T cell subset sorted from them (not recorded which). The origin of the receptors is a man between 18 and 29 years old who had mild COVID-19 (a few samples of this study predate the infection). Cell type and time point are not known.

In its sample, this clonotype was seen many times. CDR3 in DNA: TGTGCCAGCAGTATGGACAGACCGGGCGTGGATACGCAGTATTTT. This gives the protein CASSMDRPGVDTQYF. The chain employs TRBV27 and TRBJ2-3, with D possibly matching TRBD1 (6 bases). V gave up 5 bases and J gave up 6 bases, with 18 bases separating them. The germline V gene encodes CDR1 MNHEY and CDR2 SMNVEV (reference sequence). The CDR3 extends over 15 amino acids.

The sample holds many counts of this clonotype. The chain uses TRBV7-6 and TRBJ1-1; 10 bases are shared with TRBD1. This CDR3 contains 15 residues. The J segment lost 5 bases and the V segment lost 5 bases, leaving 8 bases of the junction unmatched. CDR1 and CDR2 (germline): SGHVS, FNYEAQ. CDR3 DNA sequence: TGTGCCAGCAGCCCGACAGGGGGCGCGATGACTGAAGCTTTCTTT. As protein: CASSPTGGAMTEAFF.

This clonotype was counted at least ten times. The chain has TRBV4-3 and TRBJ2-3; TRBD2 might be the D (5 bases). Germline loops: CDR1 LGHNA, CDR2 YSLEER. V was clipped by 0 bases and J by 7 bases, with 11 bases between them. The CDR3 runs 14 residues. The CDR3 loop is CASSQDRAGYTQYF. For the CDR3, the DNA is TGCGCCAGCAGCCAAGATCGGGCGGGTTATACGCAGTATTTT.

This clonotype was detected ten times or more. CDR3 protein: CASSFGQYNEQFF. The CDR3 DNA sequence: TGTGCCAGCAGCTTCGGACAGTACAATGAGCAGTTCTTC. J is TRBJ2-1 and V is TRBV5-6; TRBD1 is a possible D gene (6 bases). The CDR3 extends over 13 amino acids. Trimming pared 2 bases from V and 4 bases from J, leaving 7 bases between. CDR1 SGHDT and CDR2 YYEEEE come from the germline V gene.

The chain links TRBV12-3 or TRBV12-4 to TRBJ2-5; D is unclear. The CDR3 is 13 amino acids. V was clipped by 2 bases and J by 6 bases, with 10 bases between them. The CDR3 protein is CASSLRGMQTQYF. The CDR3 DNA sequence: TGTGCCAGCAGTTTACGAGGCATGCAGACCCAGTACTTC.

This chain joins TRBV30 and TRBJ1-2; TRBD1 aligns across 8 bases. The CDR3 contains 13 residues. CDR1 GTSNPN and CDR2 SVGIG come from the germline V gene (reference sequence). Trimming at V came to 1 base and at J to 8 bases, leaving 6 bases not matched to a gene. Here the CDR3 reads CAWSAGGAGGYTF. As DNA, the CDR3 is TGTGCCTGGAGTGCAGGGGGCGCCGGGGGCTACACCTTC. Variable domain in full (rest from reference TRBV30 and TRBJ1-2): SQTIHQWPATLVQPVGSPLSLECTVEGTSNPNLYWYRQAAGRGLQLLFYSVGIGQISSEVPQNLSASRPQDRQFILSSKKLLLSDSGFYLCAWSAGGAGGYTFGSGTRLTVV.

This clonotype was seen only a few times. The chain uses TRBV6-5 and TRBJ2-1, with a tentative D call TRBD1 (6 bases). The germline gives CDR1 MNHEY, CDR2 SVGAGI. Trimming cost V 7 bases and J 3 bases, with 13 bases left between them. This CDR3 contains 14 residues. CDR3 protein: CASTPRQDYNEQFF. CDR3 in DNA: TGTGCCAGCACCCCTAGACAGGACTACAATGAGCAGTTCTTC.

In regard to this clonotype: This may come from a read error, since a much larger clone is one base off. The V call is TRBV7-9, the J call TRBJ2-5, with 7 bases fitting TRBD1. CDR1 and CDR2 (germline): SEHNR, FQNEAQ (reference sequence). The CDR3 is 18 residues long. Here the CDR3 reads CVSSFADRASHPQETQYF. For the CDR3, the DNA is TGTGTCAGCAGCTTCGCCGACAGGGCCAGCCACCCCCAAGAGACCCAGTACTTC.

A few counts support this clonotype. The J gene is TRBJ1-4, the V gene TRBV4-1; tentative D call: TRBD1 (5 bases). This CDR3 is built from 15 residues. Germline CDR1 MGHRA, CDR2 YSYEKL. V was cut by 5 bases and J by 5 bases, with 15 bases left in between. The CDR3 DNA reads TGCGCCAGCAGCATCCAGGGTACTAGGAATGAAAAACTGTTTTTT. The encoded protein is CASSIQGTRNEKLFF.

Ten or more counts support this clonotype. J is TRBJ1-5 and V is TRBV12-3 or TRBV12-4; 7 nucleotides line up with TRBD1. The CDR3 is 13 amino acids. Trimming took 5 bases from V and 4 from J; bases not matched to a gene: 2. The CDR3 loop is CASSPQGNQPQHF. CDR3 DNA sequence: TGTGCCAGCAGTCCACAGGGGAATCAGCCCCAGCATTTT.

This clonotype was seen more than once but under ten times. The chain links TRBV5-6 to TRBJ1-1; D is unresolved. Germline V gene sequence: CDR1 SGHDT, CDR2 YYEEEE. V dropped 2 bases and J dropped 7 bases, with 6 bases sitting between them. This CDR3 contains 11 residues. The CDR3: CASSFEYEAFF. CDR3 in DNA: TGTGCCAGCAGCTTTGAGTATGAAGCTTTCTTT.

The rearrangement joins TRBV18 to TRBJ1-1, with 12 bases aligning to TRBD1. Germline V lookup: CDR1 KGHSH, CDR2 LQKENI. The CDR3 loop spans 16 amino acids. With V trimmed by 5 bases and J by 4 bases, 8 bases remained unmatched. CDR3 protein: CASSDPGTGGRTEAFF. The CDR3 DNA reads TGTGCCAGCTCAGACCCCGGGACAGGGGGCCGCACTGAAGCTTTCTTT. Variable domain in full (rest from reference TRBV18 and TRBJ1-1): NAGVMQNPRHLVRRRGQEARLRCSPMKGHSHVYWYRQLPEEGLKFMVYLQKENIIDESGMPKERFSAEFPKEGPSILRIQQVVRGDSAAYFCASSDPGTGGRTEAFFGQGTRLTVV.

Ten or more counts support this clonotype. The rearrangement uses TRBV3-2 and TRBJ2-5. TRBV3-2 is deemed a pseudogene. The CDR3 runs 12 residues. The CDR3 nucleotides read TGTGCCAGCAGCCTTGATTTCGAGACCCAGTACTTC. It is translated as CASSLDFETQYF.